This T cell receptor beta chain was obtained from a study of T cell responses to AZD1222 COVID-19 vaccine. Germline V lookup: CDR1 SGHNT, CDR2 YYREEE (reference sequence). V lost 5 bases and J lost 3, with 11 bases in between. This CDR3 has 13 amino acids. Study conclusions and caveats: White British donors predominated, females outnumbered males, and clonal diversity was possibly underestimated. Repertoires in all cases were sampled only once the peak T cell response had passed. Spike-spanning, vaccine-associated CD4 TCRs were dominant at 160-218 and 743-854.

With respect to this clone: The antigen is not known.

Sequenced by immunoSEQ multiplex PCR; TCRdb stores in-frame clones only, minus some. This sample carries about 180,000 clones, more than 75% of them seen once, and the ten largest clones take about 25%. Sequencing used peripheral blood, obtained 28 days after the second AZD1222 dose. The chain carries TRBV5-4 and TRBJ2-5, with D perhaps matching TRBD2 (6 bases). This sequence was found in an adult who received the AZD1222 COVID-19 vaccine. This CDR3 reads CASRREFKETQYF. The CDR3 DNA is TGTGCCAGCAGACGGGAGTTTAAAGAGACCCAGTACTTC.